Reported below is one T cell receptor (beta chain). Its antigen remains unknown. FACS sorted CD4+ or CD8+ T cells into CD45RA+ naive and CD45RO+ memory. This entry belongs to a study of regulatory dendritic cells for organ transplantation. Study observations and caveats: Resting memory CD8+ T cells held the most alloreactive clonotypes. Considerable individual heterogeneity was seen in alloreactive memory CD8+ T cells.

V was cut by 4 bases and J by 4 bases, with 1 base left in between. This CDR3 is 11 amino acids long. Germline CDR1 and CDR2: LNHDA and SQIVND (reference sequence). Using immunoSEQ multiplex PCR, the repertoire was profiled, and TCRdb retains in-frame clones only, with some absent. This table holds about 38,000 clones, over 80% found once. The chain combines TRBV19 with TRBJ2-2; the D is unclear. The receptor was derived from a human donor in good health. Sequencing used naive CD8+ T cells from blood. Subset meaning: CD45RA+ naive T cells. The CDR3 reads CASSTTGELFF. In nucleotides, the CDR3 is TGTGCCAGTAGTACCACCGGGGAGCTGTTTTTT.